The source of this T cell receptor beta chain is a study of T cell repertoires in cytomegalovirus infection (dated by TCRdb to about 2019). With respect to the entire study: The HLA type of each donor mattered for the analysis, because public TCR beta signatures pointed to carriage of CMV infection along with the matching HLA type.

Note on this clonotype: It has no known antigen specificity. One junction end does not reproduce the germline sequence, and a read error may be involved.

The full study reports these points: The ex vivo response was dominated by HLA-C-restricted CMV-specific TCR beta clonotypes, which also provided the single most frequent clonotype in two of eight donors. Cumulative frequency of public TCR beta family members discriminated carriers of CMV infection plus the relevant HLA type in this cohort and an independent 352-donor cohort.

Reading the germline V gene gives CDR1 SQVTM and CDR2 ANQGSEA. Including the terminal cysteine and phenylalanine, the CDR3 comprises 11 residues. The entry retains the CDR3 DNA only, 33 bases that are in frame from base 1. The run used an Illumina HiSeq 1500. TCRdb reprocessed the public reads (quality trimming at Q25 with fastp, clone calling with MiXCR) and kept in-frame beta chains. Under each unique CDR3 protein, matching rows form one entry showing the most common genes and DNA. In this sample the table shows about 260,000 distinct CDR3 sequences, roughly 13% of which occur a single time. The ten largest clones capture roughly 8.9% of the sample.

The source of this sequence is a human donor in good health (CMV status not recorded). Some clones in this sample may be carry-over from other donors' samples. The specimen was PBMCs. The chain uses TRBV29-1 and TRBJ1-2, with the D gene uncertain. The CDR3 region has the sequence CGVGLDYGYTF. The DNA sequence reads TGTGGGGTTGGGTTGGACTATGGCTACACCTTC.